This T cell receptor (beta chain) is from a study of blood T cell repertoires in COVID-19. Per the original data handling: For nucleated cells, counts were estimated from reference gene primer amplification. Some clones are missing from TCRdb's copy, which holds only in-frame ones; the method was immunoSEQ multiplex PCR. Clonal size and the V and J genes are those of that table, whereas D and trimming came from the DNA. The data hold 180,000 or so clones, with approximately 86% observed a single time. Trimming took 5 bases from V and 1 from J; bases not matched to a gene: 4. Germline values: CDR1 WSHSY, CDR2 SAAADI. The CDR3 sequence is 15 residues long.

The sample consisted of peripheral blood. V gene TRBV10-2 combines with J gene TRBJ2-7, with TRBD2 matching 11 bases. The source is a man younger than 35 with acute or convalescent COVID-19. As DNA, the CDR3 is TGCGCCAGCAGTCCCCTAGCGGGGGGTTCCTACGAGCAGTACTTC. It encodes CASSPLAGGSYEQYF.